Presented here are 15 T cell receptor beta chains from one specimen sequenced in a study of human T cells and chemical hapten exposure. Time point noted: patch test 2, 6 weeks after DPC sensitization. The treatment was: therapeutic diphenylcyclopropenone sensitization with weekly scalp DPC. Using its own MiXCR run on the RACE reads, TCRdb lists one record per CDR3 protein. The sample contains just over 350,000 distinct CDR3 sequences, about 6% of which appear only once. This sample comprised whole blood, obtained in connection with sensitization to the hapten diphenylcyclopropenone (DPC). The source is a young woman with alopecia areata. Some clones in this sample may be carry-over from other donors' samples.

This clonotype was detected only a few times. The chain joins TRBV7-2 to TRBJ2-3; D is perhaps TRBD2 (6 bases). CDR3 length: 16 amino acids. The germline V and J ends were trimmed by 0 bases and 5 bases, with 15 bases remaining between them. Looked up from germline, CDR1 is SGHTA and CDR2 is FQGNSA. Written as DNA, the CDR3 is TGTGCCAGCAGCTTAGCGTCGGGTAGCGGTGTAGATACGCAGTATTTT. Encoded protein: CASSLASGSGVDTQYF.

This clonotype was found a few times. V gene TRBV10-3 combines with J gene TRBJ1-1; 8 bases line up with TRBD1. This CDR3 contains 13 residues. The J segment lost 7 bases and the V segment lost 6 bases, leaving 7 bases of the junction unmatched. CDR1 and CDR2 from the germline V gene are ENHRY and SYGVKD. CDR3 nucleotides: TGTGCCATCAGCAAACCGACAGGGGATGAAGCTTTCTTT. Protein: CAISKPTGDEAFF.

J is TRBJ1-5 and V is TRBV12-5, with TRBD1 as a possible D gene (5 bases). Germline V CDR1 and CDR2: LGHNT, FRNRAP. Trimming removed 0 bases from V and 6 bases from J, with 12 bases in between. There are 15 residues in the CDR3. The CDR3 here is CASGLVRGGTQPQHF. CDR3 DNA sequence: TGTGCTAGTGGTTTGGTACGGGGAGGGACTCAGCCCCAGCATTTT. Filled out from reference TRBV12-5 and TRBJ1-5, the complete variable domain reads DARVTQTPRHKVTEMGQEVTMRCQPILGHNTVFWYRQTMMQGLELLAYFRNRAPLDDSGMPKDRFSAEMPDATLATLKIQPSEPRDSAVYFCASGLVRGGTQPQHFGDGTRLSIL.

This clonotype was seen repeatedly, ten times or more. The V call is TRBV5-6, the J call TRBJ1-3, with D possibly matching TRBD1 (6 bases). In germline, CDR1 is SGHDT, CDR2 YYEEEE. Deletions cut 5 bases from V and 1 base from J, with 10 bases between. This CDR3 is 14 amino acids long. The CDR3 DNA reads as TGTGCCAGCAGGGTCACAGGGTCTGGAAACACCATATATTTT. Protein: CASRVTGSGNTIYF.

Ten or more counts support this clonotype. V is TRBV24-1 and J is TRBJ2-2; D is uncertain. The germline V gene encodes CDR1 KGHDR and CDR2 SFDVKD. V was cut by 4 bases and J by 6 bases, with 2 bases left in between. The CDR3 spans 11 residues. The CDR3 is CATSDSGELFF. The CDR3 nucleotides read TGTGCCACCAGTGACTCCGGGGAGCTGTTTTTT.

This clonotype was seen a handful of times. This rearrangement joins TRBV6-5 to TRBJ2-7, with D perhaps being TRBD1 or TRBD2 (5 bases each). The V gene lost 0 bases and the J gene lost 0 bases, with 12 bases spanning the gap. The germline V gene has CDR1 MNHEY and CDR2 SVGAGI. The CDR3 totals 16 residues. DNA of the CDR3: TGTGCCAGCAGTTACTCATTTGGGGGTACCTCCTACGAGCAGTACTTC. It translates to CASSYSFGGTSYEQYF.

This rearrangement joins TRBV6-2 or TRBV6-3 to TRBJ1-4; TRBD1 matches 7 bases. The CDR3 contains 18 residues. The germline gives CDR1 MNHEY, CDR2 SVGEGT. The trim removed 2 bases at V and 5 bases at J, leaving 14 bases unmatched. The CDR3 DNA sequence: TGTGCCAGCAGTTACGCCGATTCGACAGGGCCCTACAATGAAAAACTGTTTTTT. It encodes CASSYADSTGPYNEKLFF.

This clonotype was picked up many times. The chain carries TRBV7-2 and TRBJ1-6; D is uncertain. V dropped 4 bases and J dropped 6 bases, with 10 bases sitting between them. CDR1 is SGHTA and CDR2 is FQGNSA in the germline V gene. This CDR3 is 14 amino acids long. The CDR3 coding sequence is TGTGCCAGCAGCTCCTTGCTAGCTAATTCACCCCTCCACTTT. Protein sequence: CASSSLLANSPLHF.

This clonotype has more than one count but fewer than ten. V gene TRBV12-3 or TRBV12-4 combines with J gene TRBJ1-3; D uncertain. The V gene lost 7 bases and the J gene lost 0 bases, with 10 bases spanning the gap. This CDR3 comprises 14 residues. CDR3 nucleotides: TGTGCCAGCACAGGTTCGAGCTCTGGAAACACCATATATTTT. Amino acids: CASTGSSSGNTIYF.

This clonotype turned up a few times. The rearrangement uses TRBV7-2 and TRBJ2-2, with unresolved D. Germline-derived CDR1 and CDR2 are SGHTA and FQGNSA. CDR3 length: 14 residues. V shed 1 base and J shed 6 bases, with 9 bases lying between them. The CDR3 DNA is TGTGCCAGCAGCTTAGGTCGAGAAGCCGGGGAGCTGTTTTTT. The encoded protein is CASSLGREAGELFF.

This clonotype was found a few times. The V and J genes are TRBV6-1 and TRBJ2-5; D might be TRBD1 or TRBD2, each matching 6 bases. Trimming stripped 2 bases from V and 1 base from J, with 8 bases between. Germline V gene data show CDR1 as MNHNS and CDR2 as SASEGT. The CDR3 runs 14 residues. CDR3 DNA: TGTGCCAGCAGTGAACGGGGGCTCCAAGAGACCCAGTACTTC. This translates into CASSERGLQETQYF.

The V call is TRBV6-6, the J call TRBJ2-6, with no clear D. There are 14 residues in the CDR3. Looked up from germline, CDR1 is MNHNY and CDR2 is SVGAGI (reference sequence). Trimming pared 6 bases from V and 4 bases from J, leaving 10 bases between. The CDR3 loop is CASSLGEGANVLTF. CDR3 DNA: TGTGCCAGCAGCCTCGGCGAGGGGGCCAACGTCCTGACTTTC.

This clonotype occurred many times. The chain uses TRBV18 and TRBJ2-1; D is perhaps TRBD1 (6 bases). The CDR3 contains 17 residues. V was trimmed by 0 bases and J by 0 bases, leaving 12 bases between them. The V gene's germline CDR1 is KGHSH and CDR2 LQKENI. CDR3 loop: CASSPPTGQSSYNEQFF. CDR3 in DNA: TGTGCCAGCTCACCACCAACCGGACAGAGCTCCTACAATGAGCAGTTCTTC. Full variable domain (outside the CDR3, taken from reference TRBV18 and TRBJ2-1): NAGVMQNPRHLVRRRGQEARLRCSPMKGHSHVYWYRQLPEEGLKFMVYLQKENIIDESGMPKERFSAEFPKEGPSILRIQQVVRGDSAAYFCASSPPTGQSSYNEQFFGPGTRLTVL.

The rearrangement joins TRBV5-1 to TRBJ1-1; D remains unclear. The length of the CDR3 is 14 residues. Germline lookup yields CDR1 SGHRS and CDR2 YFSETQ. Trimming stripped 3 bases from V and 0 bases from J, with 9 bases between. The CDR3 DNA is TGCGCCAGCAGCTGGGCAGATTTGAACACTGAAGCTTTCTTT. It specifies CASSWADLNTEAFF.

This clonotype was counted many times. This chain links TRBV2 with TRBJ1-1; tentatively, D is TRBD1 (6 bases). Germline CDR1 and CDR2: SNHLY and FYNNEI. Trimming cost V 6 bases and J 0 bases, with 17 bases left between them. The CDR3 covers 16 residues. The DNA for the CDR3 is TGTGCCAGCAGCCCACCCAAACAGGGCTTGAACACTGAAGCTTTCTTT. Amino acid sequence: CASSPPKQGLNTEAFF. Together with reference TRBV2 and TRBJ1-1, the CDR3 gives the full variable domain: EPEVTQTPSHQVTQMGQEVILRCVPISNHLYFYWYRQILGQKVEFLVSFYNNEISEKSEIFDDQFSVERPDGSNFTLKIRSTKLEDSAMYFCASSPPKQGLNTEAFFGQGTRLTVV.